Listed here is a single T cell receptor (beta chain). The CDR3 sequence is 14 residues long. With 2 bases removed from V and 6 bases from J, the gap between germline ends came to 10 bases. Per germline, CDR1 SGHTA and CDR2 FQGNSA. These data belong to a study of T cells in Graves' hyperthyroidism and ophthalmopathy. Study overall: At the time of initial diagnosis and before any treatment, peripheral blood was collected.

Regions amplified from RNA transcripts were the TCR beta CDR3 regions. First-round RT-PCR with HTBI primers amplified the TCR CDR3 region. TCRdb independently ran MiXCR on the multiplex PCR reads; one entry per CDR3 protein. The data contain about 530,000 distinct CDR3 sequences, approximately 17% of them singletons. The sequencing sample was made of blood. The chain couples TRBV7-2 to TRBJ2-2, with no clear D. The sequence came from a woman younger than 30 with Graves' ophthalmopathy. In nucleotides, the CDR3 is TGTGCCAGCAGCTTATACTTGAGCGCCGGGGAGCTGTTTTTT. It translates to CASSLYLSAGELFF. The whole variable domain, filled in from reference TRBV7-2 and TRBJ2-2, reads GAGVSQSPSNKVTEKGKDVELRCDPISGHTALYWYRQSLGQGLEFLIYFQGNSAPDKSGLPSDRFSAERTGGSVSTLTIQRTQQEDSAVYLCASSLYLSAGELFFGEGSRLTVL.